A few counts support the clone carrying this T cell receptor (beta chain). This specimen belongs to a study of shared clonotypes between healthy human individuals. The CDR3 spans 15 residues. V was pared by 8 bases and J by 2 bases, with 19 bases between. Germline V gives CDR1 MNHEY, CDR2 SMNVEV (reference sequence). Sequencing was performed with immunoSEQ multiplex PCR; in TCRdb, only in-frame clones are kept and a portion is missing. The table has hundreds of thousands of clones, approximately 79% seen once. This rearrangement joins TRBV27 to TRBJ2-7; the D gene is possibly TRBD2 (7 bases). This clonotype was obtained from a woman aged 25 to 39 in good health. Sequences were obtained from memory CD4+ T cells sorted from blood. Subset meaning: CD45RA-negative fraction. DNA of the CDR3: TGTGCCAGCCGGTTCCGGGGGGACATAGCCTACGAGCAGTACTTC. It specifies CASRFRGDIAYEQYF.